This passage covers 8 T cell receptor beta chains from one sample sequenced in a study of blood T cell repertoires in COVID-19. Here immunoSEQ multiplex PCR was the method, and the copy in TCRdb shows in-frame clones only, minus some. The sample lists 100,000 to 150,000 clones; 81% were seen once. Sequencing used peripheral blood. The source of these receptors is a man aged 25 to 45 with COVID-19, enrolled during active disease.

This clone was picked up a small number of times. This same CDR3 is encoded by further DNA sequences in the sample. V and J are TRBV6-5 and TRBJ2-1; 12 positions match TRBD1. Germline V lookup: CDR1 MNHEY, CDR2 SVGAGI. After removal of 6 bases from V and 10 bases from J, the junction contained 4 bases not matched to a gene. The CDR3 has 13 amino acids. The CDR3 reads CASRRDRGHEQFF. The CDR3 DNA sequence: TGTGCCAGCAGGCGGGACAGGGGGCACGAGCAGTTCTTC.

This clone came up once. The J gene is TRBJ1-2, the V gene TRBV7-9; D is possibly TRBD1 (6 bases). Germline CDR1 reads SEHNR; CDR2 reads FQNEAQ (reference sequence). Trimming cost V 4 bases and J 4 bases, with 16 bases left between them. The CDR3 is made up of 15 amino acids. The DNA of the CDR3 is TGTGCCAGCAGCTCGGTGGACAGCCGAGTCTATGGCTACACCTTC. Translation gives CASSSVDSRVYGYTF.

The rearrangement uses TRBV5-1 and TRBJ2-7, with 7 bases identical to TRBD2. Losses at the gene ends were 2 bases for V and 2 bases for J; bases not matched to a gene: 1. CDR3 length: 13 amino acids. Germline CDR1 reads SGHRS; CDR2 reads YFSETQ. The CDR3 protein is CASSFGGTYEQYF. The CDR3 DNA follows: TGCGCCAGCAGCTTCGGGGGGACCTACGAGCAGTACTTC.

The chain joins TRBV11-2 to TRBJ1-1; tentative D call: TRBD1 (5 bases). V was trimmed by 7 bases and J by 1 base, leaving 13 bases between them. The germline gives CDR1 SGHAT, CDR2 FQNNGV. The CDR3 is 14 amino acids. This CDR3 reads CASKRGIGNTEAFF. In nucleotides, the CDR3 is TGTGCCAGCAAAAGGGGAATCGGGAACACTGAAGCTTTCTTT.

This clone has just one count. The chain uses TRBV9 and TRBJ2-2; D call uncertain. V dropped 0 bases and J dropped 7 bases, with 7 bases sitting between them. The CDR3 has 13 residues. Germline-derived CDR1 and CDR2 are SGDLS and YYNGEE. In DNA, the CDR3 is TGTGCCAGCAGCGTAGCTGTCGGCGGGGAGCTGTTTTTT. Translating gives CASSVAVGGELFF.

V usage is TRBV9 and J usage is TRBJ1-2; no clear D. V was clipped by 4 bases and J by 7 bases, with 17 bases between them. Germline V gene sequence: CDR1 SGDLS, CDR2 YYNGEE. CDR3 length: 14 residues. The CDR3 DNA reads TGTGCCAGCAGCCCCTCTGGAGGGATGGGTGGCTACACCTTC. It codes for CASSPSGGMGGYTF.

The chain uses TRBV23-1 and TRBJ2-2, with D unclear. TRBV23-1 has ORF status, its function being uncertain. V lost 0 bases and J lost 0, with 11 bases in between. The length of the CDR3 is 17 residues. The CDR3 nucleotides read TGCGCCAGCAGTCAATCCTCGGGTACCGCGAACACCGGGGAGCTGTTTTTT. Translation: CASSQSSGTANTGELFF.

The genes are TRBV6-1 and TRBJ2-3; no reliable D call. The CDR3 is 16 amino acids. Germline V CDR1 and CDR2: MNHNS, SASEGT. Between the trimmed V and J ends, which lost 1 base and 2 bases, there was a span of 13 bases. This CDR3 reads CASSEEEVRLTDTQYF. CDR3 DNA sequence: TGTGCCAGCAGTGAAGAAGAGGTGCGTCTCACAGATACGCAGTATTTT.